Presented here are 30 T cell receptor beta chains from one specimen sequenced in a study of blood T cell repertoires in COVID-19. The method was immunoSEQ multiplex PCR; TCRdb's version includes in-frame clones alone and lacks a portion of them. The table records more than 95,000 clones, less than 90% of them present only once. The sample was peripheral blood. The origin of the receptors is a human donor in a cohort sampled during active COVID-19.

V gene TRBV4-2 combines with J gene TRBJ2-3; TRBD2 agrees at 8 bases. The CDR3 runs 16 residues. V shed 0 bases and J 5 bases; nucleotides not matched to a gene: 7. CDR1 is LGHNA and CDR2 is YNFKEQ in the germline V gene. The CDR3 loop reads CASSQDGTRAGDTQYF. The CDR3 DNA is TGTGCCAGCAGCCAAGATGGGACTAGGGCGGGAGATACGCAGTATTTT.

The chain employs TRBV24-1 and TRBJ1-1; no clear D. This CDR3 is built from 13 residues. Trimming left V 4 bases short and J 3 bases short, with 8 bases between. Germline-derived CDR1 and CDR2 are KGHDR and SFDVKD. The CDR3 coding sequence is TGTGCCACCAGTGAAAGGGAGGACACTGAAGCTTTCTTT. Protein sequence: CATSEREDTEAFF.

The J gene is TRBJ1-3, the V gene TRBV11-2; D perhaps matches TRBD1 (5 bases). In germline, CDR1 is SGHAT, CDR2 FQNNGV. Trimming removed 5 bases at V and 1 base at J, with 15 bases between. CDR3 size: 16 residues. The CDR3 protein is CASSRGRSESGNTIYF. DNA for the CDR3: TGTGCCAGCAGCCGGGGGAGGTCGGAATCTGGAAACACCATATATTTT.

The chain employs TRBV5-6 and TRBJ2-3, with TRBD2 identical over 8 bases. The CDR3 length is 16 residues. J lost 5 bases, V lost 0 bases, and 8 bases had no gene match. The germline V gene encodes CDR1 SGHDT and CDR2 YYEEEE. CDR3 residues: CASSLAVSGGGDTQYF. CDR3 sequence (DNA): TGTGCCAGCAGCTTGGCGGTAAGCGGGGGTGGAGATACGCAGTATTTT.

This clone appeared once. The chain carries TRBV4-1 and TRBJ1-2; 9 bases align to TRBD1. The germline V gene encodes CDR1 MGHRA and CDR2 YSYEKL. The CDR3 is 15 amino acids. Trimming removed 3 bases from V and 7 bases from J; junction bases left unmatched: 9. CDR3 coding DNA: TGCGCCAGCAGCCATGCCGGGACAGGGTCTTCTGGCTACACCTTC. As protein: CASSHAGTGSSGYTF.

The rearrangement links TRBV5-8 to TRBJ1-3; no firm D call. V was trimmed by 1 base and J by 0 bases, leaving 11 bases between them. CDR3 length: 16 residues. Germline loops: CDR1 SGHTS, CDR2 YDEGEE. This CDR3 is CASSLRRDNSGNTIYF. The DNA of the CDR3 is TGTGCCAGCAGCTTGCGACGGGATAACTCTGGAAACACCATATATTTT.

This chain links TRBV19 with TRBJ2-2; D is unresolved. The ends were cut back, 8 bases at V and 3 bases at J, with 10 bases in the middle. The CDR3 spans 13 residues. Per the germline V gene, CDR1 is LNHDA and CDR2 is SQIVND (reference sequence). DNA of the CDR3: TGTGCCAGTCGAAACGGTTACACCGGGGAGCTGTTTTTT. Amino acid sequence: CASRNGYTGELFF.

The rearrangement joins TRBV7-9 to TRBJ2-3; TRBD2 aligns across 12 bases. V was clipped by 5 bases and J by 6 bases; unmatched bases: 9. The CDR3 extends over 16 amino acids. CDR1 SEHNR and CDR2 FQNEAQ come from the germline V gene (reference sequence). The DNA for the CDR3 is TGTGCCAGCAGCCGCTGGACTAGCGGGGCCGGGGATACGCAGTATTTT. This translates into CASSRWTSGAGDTQYF.

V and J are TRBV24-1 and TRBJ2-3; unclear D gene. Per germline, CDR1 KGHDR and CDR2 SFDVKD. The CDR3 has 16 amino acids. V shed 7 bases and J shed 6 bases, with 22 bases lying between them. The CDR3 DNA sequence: TGTGCCACCAGCCAACCACAAACGACCAGGTGGGATACGCAGTATTTT. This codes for CATSQPQTTRWDTQYF.

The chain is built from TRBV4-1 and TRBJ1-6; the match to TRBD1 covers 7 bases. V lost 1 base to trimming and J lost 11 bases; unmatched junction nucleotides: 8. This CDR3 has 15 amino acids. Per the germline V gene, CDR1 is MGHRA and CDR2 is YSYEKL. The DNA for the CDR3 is TGCGCCAGCAGCCAAGGGGGCAGGGGGTCTACACCCCTCCACTTT. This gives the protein CASSQGGRGSTPLHF.

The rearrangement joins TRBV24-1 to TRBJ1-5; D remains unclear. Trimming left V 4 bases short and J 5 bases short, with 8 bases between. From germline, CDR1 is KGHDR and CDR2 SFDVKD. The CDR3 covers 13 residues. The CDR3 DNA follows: TGTGCCACCAGTGAGAACAGTCATCAGCCCCAGCATTTT. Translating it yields CATSENSHQPQHF.

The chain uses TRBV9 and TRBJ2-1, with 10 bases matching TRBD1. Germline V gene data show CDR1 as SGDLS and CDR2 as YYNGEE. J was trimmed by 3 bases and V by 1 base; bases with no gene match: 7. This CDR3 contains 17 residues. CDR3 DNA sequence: TGTGCCAGCAGCGTATTGGGGACAGGGGCCCTCTACAATGAGCAGTTCTTC. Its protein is CASSVLGTGALYNEQFF.

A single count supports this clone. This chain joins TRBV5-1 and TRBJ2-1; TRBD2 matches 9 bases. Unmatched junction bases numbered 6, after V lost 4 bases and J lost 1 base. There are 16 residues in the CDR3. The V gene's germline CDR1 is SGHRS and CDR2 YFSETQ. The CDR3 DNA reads TGCGCCAGCAGCGGGGATAGCGGGAGTTCCTACAATGAGCAGTTCTTC. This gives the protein CASSGDSGSSYNEQFF.

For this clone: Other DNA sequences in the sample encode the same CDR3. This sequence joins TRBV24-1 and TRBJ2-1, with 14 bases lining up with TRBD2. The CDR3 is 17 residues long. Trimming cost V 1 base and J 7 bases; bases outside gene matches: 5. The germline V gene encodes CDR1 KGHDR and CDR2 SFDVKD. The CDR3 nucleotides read TGTGCCACCAGTGATTTTAAGACTAGCGGGAGGGGAAATGAGCAGTTCTTC. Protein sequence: CATSDFKTSGRGNEQFF.

The CDR3 sequence is CASSYTLAGGYREQFF. The DNA for the CDR3 is TGTGCCAGCAGCTATACACTAGCGGGGGGGTATCGCGAGCAGTTCTTC. The V gene is TRBV13, the J gene TRBJ2-1, with TRBD2 matching over 13 bases. This CDR3 has 16 residues. The V segment lost 4 bases and the J segment 10 bases; nucleotides outside the gene matches: 10. Germline V lookup: CDR1 PRHDT, CDR2 FYEKMQ (reference sequence).

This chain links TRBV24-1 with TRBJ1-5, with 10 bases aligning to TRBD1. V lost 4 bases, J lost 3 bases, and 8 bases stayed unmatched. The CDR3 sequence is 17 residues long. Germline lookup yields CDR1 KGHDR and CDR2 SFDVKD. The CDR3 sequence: CATSDPGQGNANQPQHF. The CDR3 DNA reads TGTGCCACCAGTGACCCGGGACAGGGGAATGCCAATCAGCCCCAGCATTTT.

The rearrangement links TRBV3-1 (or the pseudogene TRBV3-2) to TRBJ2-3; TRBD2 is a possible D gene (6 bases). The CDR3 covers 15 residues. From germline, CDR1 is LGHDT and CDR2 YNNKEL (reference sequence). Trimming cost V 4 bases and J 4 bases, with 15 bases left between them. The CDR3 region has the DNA TGTGCCAGCAGCCGGAGGGACCGGCATCCAGATACGCAGTATTTT. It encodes CASSRRDRHPDTQYF.

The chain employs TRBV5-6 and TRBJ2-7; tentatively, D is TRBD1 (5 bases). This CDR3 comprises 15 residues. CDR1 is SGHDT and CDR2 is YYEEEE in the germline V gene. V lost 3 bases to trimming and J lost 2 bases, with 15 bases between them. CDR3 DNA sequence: TGTGCCAGCAGCTCGGACAATCCCGGACCCTACGAGCAGTACTTC. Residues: CASSSDNPGPYEQYF.

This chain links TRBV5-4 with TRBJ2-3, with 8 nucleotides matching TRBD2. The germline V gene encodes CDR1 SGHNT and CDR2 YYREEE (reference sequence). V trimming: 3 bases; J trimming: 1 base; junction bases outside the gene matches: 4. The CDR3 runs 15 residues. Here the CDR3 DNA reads TGTGCCAGCAGCTCCTTTAGCGGGGGCACAGATACGCAGTATTTT. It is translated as CASSSFSGGTDTQYF. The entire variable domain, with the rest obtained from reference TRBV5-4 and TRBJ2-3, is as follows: ETGVTQSPTHLIKTRGQQVTLRCSSQSGHNTVSWYQQALGQGPQFIFQYYREEENGRGNFPPRFSGLQFPNYSSELNVNALELDDSALYLCASSSFSGGTDTQYFGPGTRLTVL.

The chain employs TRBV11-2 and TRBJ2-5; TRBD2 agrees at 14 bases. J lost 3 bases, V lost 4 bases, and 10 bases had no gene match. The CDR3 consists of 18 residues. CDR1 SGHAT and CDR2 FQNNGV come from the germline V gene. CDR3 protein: CASSSTSGGAVWKETQYF. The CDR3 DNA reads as TGTGCCAGCAGCTCGACTAGCGGGGGGGCGGTATGGAAAGAGACCCAGTACTTC.

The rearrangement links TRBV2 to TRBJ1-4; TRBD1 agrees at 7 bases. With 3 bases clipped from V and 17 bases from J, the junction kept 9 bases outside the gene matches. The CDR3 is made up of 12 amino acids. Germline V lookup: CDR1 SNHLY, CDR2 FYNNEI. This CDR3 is CASSEGSGTVFF. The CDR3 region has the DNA TGTGCCAGCAGTGAGGGGTCCGGGACAGTATTTTTT. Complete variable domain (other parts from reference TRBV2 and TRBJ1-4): EPEVTQTPSHQVTQMGQEVILRCVPISNHLYFYWYRQILGQKVEFLVSFYNNEISEKSEIFDDQFSVERPDGSNFTLKIRSTKLEDSAMYFCASSEGSGTVFFGSGTQLSVL.

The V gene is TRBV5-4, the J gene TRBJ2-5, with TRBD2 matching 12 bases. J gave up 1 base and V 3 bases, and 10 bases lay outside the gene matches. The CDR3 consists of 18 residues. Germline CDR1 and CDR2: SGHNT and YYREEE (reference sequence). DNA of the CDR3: TGTGCCAGCAGCTCTCGAAATCTGGGACTAGCGGGCCAAGAGACCCAGTACTTC. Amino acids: CASSSRNLGLAGQETQYF.

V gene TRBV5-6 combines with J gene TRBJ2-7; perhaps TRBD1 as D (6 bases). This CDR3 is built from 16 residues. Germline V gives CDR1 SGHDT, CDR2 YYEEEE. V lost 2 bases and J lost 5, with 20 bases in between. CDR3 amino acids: CASSFSPTGTIHEQYF. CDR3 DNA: TGTGCCAGCAGCTTTTCCCCCACAGGGACGATCCACGAGCAGTACTTC. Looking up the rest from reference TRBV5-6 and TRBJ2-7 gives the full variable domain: DAGVTQSPTHLIKTRGQQVTLRCSPKSGHDTVSWYQQALGQGPQFIFQYYEEEERQRGNFPDRFSGHQFPNYSSELNVNALLLGDSALYLCASSFSPTGTIHEQYFGPGTRLTVT.

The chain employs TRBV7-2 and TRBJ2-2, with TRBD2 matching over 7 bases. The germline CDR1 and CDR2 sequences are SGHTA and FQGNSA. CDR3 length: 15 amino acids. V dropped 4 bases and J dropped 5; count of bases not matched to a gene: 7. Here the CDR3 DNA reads TGTGCCAGCAGCTCTTCAGCGGGGCGGACCGGGGAGCTGTTTTTT. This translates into CASSSSAGRTGELFF.

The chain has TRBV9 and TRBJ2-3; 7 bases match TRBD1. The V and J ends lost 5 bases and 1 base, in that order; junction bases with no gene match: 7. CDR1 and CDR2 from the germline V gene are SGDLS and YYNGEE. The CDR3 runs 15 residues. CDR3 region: CASRAGGIGTDTQYF. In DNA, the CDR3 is TGTGCCAGCAGAGCAGGGGGAATCGGCACAGATACGCAGTATTTT.

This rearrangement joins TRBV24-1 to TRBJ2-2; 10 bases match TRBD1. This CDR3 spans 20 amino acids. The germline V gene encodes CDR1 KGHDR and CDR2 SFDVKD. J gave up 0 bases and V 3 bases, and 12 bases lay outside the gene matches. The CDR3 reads CATSDASRDRGLTNTGELFF. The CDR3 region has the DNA TGTGCCACCAGTGATGCAAGCCGGGACAGGGGACTGACGAACACCGGGGAGCTGTTTTTT.

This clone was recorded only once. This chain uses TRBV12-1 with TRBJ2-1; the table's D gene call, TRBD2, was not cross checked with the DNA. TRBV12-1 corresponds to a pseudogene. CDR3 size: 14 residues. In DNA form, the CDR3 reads TGTGCCAGCAGCTTCGAGCGGGGCCCCAATGAGCAGTTCTTC. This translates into CASSFERGPNEQFF.

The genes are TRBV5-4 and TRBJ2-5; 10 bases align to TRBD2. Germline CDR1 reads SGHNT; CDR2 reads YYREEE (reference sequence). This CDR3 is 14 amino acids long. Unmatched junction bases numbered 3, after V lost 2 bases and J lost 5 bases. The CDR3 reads CASSLAGGPETQYF. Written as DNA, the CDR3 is TGTGCCAGCAGCTTAGCGGGGGGGCCTGAGACCCAGTACTTC.

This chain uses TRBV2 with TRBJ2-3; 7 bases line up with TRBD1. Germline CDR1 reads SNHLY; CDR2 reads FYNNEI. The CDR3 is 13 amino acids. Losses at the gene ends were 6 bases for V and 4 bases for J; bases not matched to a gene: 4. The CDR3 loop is CASSNRGSDTQYF. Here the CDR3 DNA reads TGTGCCAGCAGCAACAGGGGATCAGATACGCAGTATTTT. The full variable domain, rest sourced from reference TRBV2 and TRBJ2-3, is EPEVTQTPSHQVTQMGQEVILRCVPISNHLYFYWYRQILGQKVEFLVSFYNNEISEKSEIFDDQFSVERPDGSNFTLKIRSTKLEDSAMYFCASSNRGSDTQYFGPGTRLTVL.

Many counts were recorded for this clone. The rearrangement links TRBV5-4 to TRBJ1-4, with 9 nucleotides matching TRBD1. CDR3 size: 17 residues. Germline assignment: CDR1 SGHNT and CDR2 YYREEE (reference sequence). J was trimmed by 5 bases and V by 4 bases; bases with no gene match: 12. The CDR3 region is CASSPNQPTGGNEKLFF. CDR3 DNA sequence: TGTGCCAGCAGCCCCAACCAGCCGACAGGGGGGAATGAAAAACTGTTTTTT.